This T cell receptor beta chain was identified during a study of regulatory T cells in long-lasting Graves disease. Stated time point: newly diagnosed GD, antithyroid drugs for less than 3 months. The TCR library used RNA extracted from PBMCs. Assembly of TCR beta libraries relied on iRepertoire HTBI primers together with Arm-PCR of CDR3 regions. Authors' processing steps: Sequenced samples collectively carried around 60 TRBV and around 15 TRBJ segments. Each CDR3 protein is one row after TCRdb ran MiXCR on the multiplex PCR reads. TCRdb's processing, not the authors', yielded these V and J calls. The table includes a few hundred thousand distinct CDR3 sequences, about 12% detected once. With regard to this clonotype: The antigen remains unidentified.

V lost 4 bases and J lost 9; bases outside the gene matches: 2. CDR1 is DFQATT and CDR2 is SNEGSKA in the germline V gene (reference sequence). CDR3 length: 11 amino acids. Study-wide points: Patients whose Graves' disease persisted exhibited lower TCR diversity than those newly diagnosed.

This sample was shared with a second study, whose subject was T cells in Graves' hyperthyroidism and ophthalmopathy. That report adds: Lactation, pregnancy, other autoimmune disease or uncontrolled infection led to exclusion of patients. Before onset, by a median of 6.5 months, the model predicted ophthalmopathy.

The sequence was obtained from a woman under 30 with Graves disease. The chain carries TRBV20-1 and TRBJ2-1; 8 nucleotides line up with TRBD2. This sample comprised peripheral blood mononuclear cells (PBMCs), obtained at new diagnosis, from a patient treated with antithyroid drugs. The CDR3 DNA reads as TGCAGTGCTATTAGCGGGGTTGAGCAGTTCTTC. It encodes CSAISGVEQFF.